Listed below are T cell receptor beta chains from one sample, sequenced in a study of blood T cell repertoires in COVID-19. This table comes from immunoSEQ multiplex PCR, and its TCRdb copy is limited to in-frame clones, with some not included. The sample contains 250,000 to 350,000 clones, around 89% of which appear only once. What was sequenced was PBMCs or T cells enriched from blood (not recorded which). The origin of the receptors is a woman under 30 with acute COVID-19. The CDR3 runs from the conserved cysteine through the conserved F or W. The D gene is left open where the match is weak. For some rows the clone size is stated as once, few or many, or as a class when expanded; others skip it.

j_call v_call clone_size d_call cdr3_length cdr3_nt cdr3_aa
TRBJ2-1 TRBV18 few . 15 TGTGCCAGCTCACCCCTCGGGAGTTACAACAATGAGCAGTTCTTC CASSPLGSYNNEQFF
TRBJ2-1 TRBV9 . TRBD2 16 TGTGCCAGCAGCCTAGGACTAGCGGAGCCTCAAGGGGAGCAGTTCTTC CASSLGLAEPQGEQFF
TRBJ1-2 TRBV20-1 . . 11 TGCAGTGCTAGAACTTATCCCGGCTACACCTTC CSARTYPGYTF
TRBJ2-1 TRBV9 . . 12 TGTGCCAGCAGCTCGGGTGGCAATGAGCAGTTCTTC CASSSGGNEQFF
TRBJ1-4 TRBV28 . TRBD1 14 TGTGCCAGCAGTTTAGGACAGGCCCATGAAAAACTGTTTTTT CASSLGQAHEKLFF
TRBJ1-2 TRBV28 . . 15 TGTGCCAGCAGTTTCAGGGGTCGAGGGCACTATGGCTACACCTTC CASSFRGRGHYGYTF
TRBJ2-7 TRBV6-5 . . 16 TGTGCCAGCAGTTACTCGGCAGGGTTTGCAAACTACGAGCAGTACTTC CASSYSAGFANYEQYF
TRBJ1-5 TRBV27 few TRBD1 14 TGTGCCAGCAGTAGTACAGGGGGTGGTCAGCCCCAGCATTTT CASSSTGGGQPQHF
TRBJ2-3 TRBV7-3 . TRBD2 15 TGTGCCAGCAGCCCCAGCGGGAGGCGGGCAGATACGCAGTATTTT CASSPSGRRADTQYF
TRBJ1-4 TRBV9 . TRBD1 16 TGTGCCAGCAGCGGCTACCCGGACAGGGAGGGCGAAAAACTGTTTTTT CASSGYPDREGEKLFF
TRBJ2-3 TRBV7-2 . TRBD2 15 TGTGCCAGCAGCTTACATGGGGGGGACACAGATACGCAGTATTTT CASSLHGGDTDTQYF
TRBJ2-2 TRBV3-1/TRBV3-2 . . 14 TGTGCCAGCAGCCAAGATCGGTACTTAGGGGAGCTGTTTTTT CASSQDRYLGELFF
TRBJ1-2 TRBV28 . . 11 TGTGCCAGCAGTCCGTTAGAGGGCTACACCTTC CASSPLEGYTF
TRBJ1-4 TRBV6-5 . . 15 TGTGCCAGCGGCAAGCCTATCGGGGAAAATGAAAAACTGTTTTTT CASGKPIGENEKLFF
TRBJ2-5 TRBV11-1 . TRBD2 14 TGTGCCAGCAGTTTACTAGCGGGTAAAGAGACCCAGTACTTC CASSLLAGKETQYF
TRBJ1-1 TRBV29-1 . . 13 TGCAGCGTGGACAGCTACATGAACACTGAAGCTTTCTTT CSVDSYMNTEAFF
TRBJ1-4 TRBV29-1 . TRBD1 14 TGCAGCGTGTGGACAGGGGCAACTAATGAAAAACTGTTTTTT CSVWTGATNEKLFF
TRBJ2-5 TRBV7-2 . . 13 TGTGCCAGCAGCTTACCCTTCCAAGAGACCCAGTACTTC CASSLPFQETQYF
TRBJ2-1 TRBV5-1 few . 14 TGCGCCAGCAGCTTGTCTGGTAGTAATCCTGAGCAGTTCTTC CASSLSGSNPEQFF
TRBJ1-2 TRBV5-5 few . 14 TGTGCCAGCAGCTTTGGGCCAGGGATGGGAGGCTACACCTTC CASSFGPGMGGYTF
TRBJ2-1 TRBV19 . . 16 TGTGCCAGTAGTATCAAGACTACCTTCTACGACAATGAGCAGTTCTTC CASSIKTTFYDNEQFF
TRBJ2-7 TRBV6-6 . . 20 TGTGCCAGCAGTCCACGACGGAAGACGACACGGCAGGGGATCCCCTACGAGCAGTACTTC CASSPRRKTTRQGIPYEQYF
TRBJ2-1 TRBV30 . . 14 TGTGCCTGGAGAGTTTCTACCCGAACCAATGAGCAGTTCTTC CAWRVSTRTNEQFF
TRBJ2-2 TRBV7-9 . TRBD2 19 TGTGCCAGCAGCCTTCCGCTAGCGGGCCACTCTTCGAACACCGGGGAGCTGTTTTTT CASSLPLAGHSSNTGELFF
TRBJ2-7 TRBV19 . . 16 TGTGCCAGTAGTCCCCACGCGCAATCAGGGATTTACGAGCAGTACTTC CASSPHAQSGIYEQYF
TRBJ1-2 TRBV24-1 . TRBD1 13 TGTGCCACCATTAAGGGGACAGGAGATGGCTACACCTTC CATIKGTGDGYTF
TRBJ2-1 TRBV18 . TRBD1 16 TGTGCCAGCTCACCGGGACAGATGAGCTCCTACAATGAGCAGTTCTTC CASSPGQMSSYNEQFF
TRBJ2-5 TRBV9 once TRBD2 15 TGTGCCAGCAGCCCGGGTGGGGGGGTGCAAGAGACCCAGTACTTC CASSPGGGVQETQYF
TRBJ1-5 TRBV13 . . 13 TGTGCCAGCAGCACCGGGGGATATCAGCCCCAGCATTTT CASSTGGYQPQHF
TRBJ2-2 TRBV3-1/TRBV3-2 many TRBD1 15 TGTGCCAGCAGCACCGGGACAGGGTTGGGCGGGGAGCTGTTTTTT CASSTGTGLGGELFF
TRBJ1-5 TRBV6-5 . . 13 TGTGCCAGCGGAGCGGGGAGGACGCAGCCCCAGCATTTT CASGAGRTQPQHF
TRBJ2-2 TRBV18 . . 16 TGTGCCAGCTCACCACCAGGAGCGGCACCTACCCGGGAGCTGTTTTTT CASSPPGAAPTRELFF
TRBJ2-3 TRBV5-1 . TRBD2 16 TGCGCCAGCAGCTTGGGGGCTAGCGGGAGCACAGATACGCAGTATTTT CASSLGASGSTDTQYF
TRBJ2-7 TRBV6-5 . TRBD2 15 TGTGCCAGCAGGCGACTAGCGGGAGGGCCTGCCGAGCAGTACTTC CASRRLAGGPAEQYF
TRBJ1-2 TRBV5-8 . . 13 TGTGCCAGCAGCTACGGGACTAACTATGGCTACACCTTC CASSYGTNYGYTF
TRBJ2-7 TRBV13 once TRBD2 16 TGTGCCAGCAGCTTAGTACTAGCGGGAGTTAGCCACGAGCAGTACTTC CASSLVLAGVSHEQYF
TRBJ2-7 TRBV7-9 . . 14 TGTGCCAGCAGCTTAGACGACAGGTCCTACGAGCAGTACTTC CASSLDDRSYEQYF
TRBJ2-1 TRBV5-1 . TRBD2 14 TGCGCCAGCAGCCGACTAGCGGGAACGGAGGAGCAGTTCTTC CASSRLAGTEEQFF
TRBJ2-4 TRBV29-1 . . 15 TGCAGCGTTGAGGACAGTTCTTACGTCAAAAACATTCAGTACTTC CSVEDSSYVKNIQYF
TRBJ1-6 TRBV5-6 once TRBD1 15 TGTGCCAGCAGCTCGGGACAGGGTAATAATTCACCCCTCCACTTT CASSSGQGNNSPLHF
TRBJ2-7 TRBV11-3 . . 12 TGTGCCAGCACCTATAGGGGGGGGGAGCAGTACTTC CASTYRGGEQYF
TRBJ2-3 TRBV9 . . 16 TGTGCCAGCAGTTCAGGGGTAGGGGCCGGGACAGATACGCAGTATTTT CASSSGVGAGTDTQYF